The rows below give T cell receptor beta chains drawn from one sample of a study of Graves' ophthalmopathy and Graves' hyperthyroidism. TCRdb redid the calling of the multiplex PCR reads with MiXCR, one entry per CDR3 protein. The sample consists of some 170,000 distinct CDR3 sequences, about two fifths of them appearing once. The sample consisted of peripheral blood. The receptors shown here come from a man under 40 with Graves' ophthalmopathy. Both conserved end residues are part of each CDR3. D genes are given only for firm matches. For some rows the clone size is stated as once, few or many, or as a class when expanded; others skip it.

V	J	size	D	DNA	CDR3
TRBV7-8	TRBJ1-2	many	NA	TGTGCCAGCAGCTTAAGGAGGCCAGACTATGGCTACACCTTC	CASSLRRPDYGYTF
TRBV7-2	TRBJ1-3	many	NA	TGTGCCAGCAGCTCTAGCGGGGCACCTGGAAACACCATATATTTT	CASSSSGAPGNTIYF
TRBV2	TRBJ1-1	NA	NA	TGTGCCAGCATAAAGACAGCTTCGAACACTGAAGCTTTCTTT	CASIKTASNTEAFF
TRBV28	TRBJ1-1	many	NA	TGTGCCAGCGGCCCCGGGTCCCTTGGGGCTTTCTTT	CASGPGSLGAFF
TRBV5-5	TRBJ1-1	NA	NA	TGTGCCAGCAGAACCCCCCGAGGGGCGAACACTGAAGCTTTCTTT	CASRTPRGANTEAFF
TRBV7-2	TRBJ2-7	many	TRBD2	TGTGCCAGCAGCTCAGGACTAGCGGGCTCCTACGAGCAGTACTTC	CASSSGLAGSYEQYF
TRBV20-1	TRBJ2-5	many	TRBD2	TGCAGTGCTAGAGATACGCTCGGGCAGCGGGGCAAAGAGACCCAGTACTTC	CSARDTLGQRGKETQYF
TRBV29-1	TRBJ2-7	NA	NA	TGCAGCGTTCGGCTAACTACCTACGAGCAGTACTTC	CSVRLTTYEQYF
TRBV2	TRBJ2-5	NA	NA	TGTGCCAGCAGTGAAGGTGGTATCCAAGAGACCCAGTACTTC	CASSEGGIQETQYF
TRBV6-1	TRBJ1-5	NA	NA	TGTGCCAGCAGTGAACAGAATGTTAGCAATCAGCCCCAGCATTTT	CASSEQNVSNQPQHF
TRBV6-5	TRBJ2-5	NA	NA	TGTGCCAGCACTTCTCTCTCCGCGGCCCAAGAGACCCAGTACTTC	CASTSLSAAQETQYF
TRBV6-1	TRBJ2-5	NA	TRBD1	TGTGCCAGCAGTAAAAAGGGACAGTATCCAGAGACCCAGTACTTC	CASSKKGQYPETQYF
TRBV12-3/TRBV12-4	TRBJ1-2	NA	NA	TGTGCCAGCAGTAACCTGACCGAGGGGAGAACGACTAACTATGGCTACACCTTC	CASSNLTEGRTTNYGYTF
TRBV27	TRBJ1-5	NA	TRBD1	TGTGCCAGCAGTGGACAGGGATATAGCAATCAGCCCCAGCATTTT	CASSGQGYSNQPQHF
TRBV2	TRBJ2-7	NA	TRBD2	TGTGCCAGCAGTGAATGGCGGGAGTACGAGCAGTACTTC	CASSEWREYEQYF
TRBV6-1	TRBJ2-7	many	NA	TGTGCCAGCACCTTAAGGGCAGGGCGCTACGAGCAGTACTTC	CASTLRAGRYEQYF
TRBV6-1	TRBJ1-1	many	TRBD1	TGTGCCAGCAGCGGGACAGGGGGGACTGAAGCTTTCTTT	CASSGTGGTEAFF
TRBV20-1	TRBJ2-7	many	NA	TGCAGTGCTAGCCCTCCCCAGGGCATCCACGAGCAGTACTTC	CSASPPQGIHEQYF
TRBV6-2/TRBV6-3	TRBJ2-7	many	NA	TGTGCCAGCAGTTGGGACTTCTACGAGCAGTACTTC	CASSWDFYEQYF
TRBV6-1	TRBJ2-7	NA	NA	TGTGCCAGCCTTTTTGACGTGGGAGCCTACGAGCAGTACTTC	CASLFDVGAYEQYF
TRBV2	TRBJ1-1	many	TRBD1	TGTGCCATCACAAACGGGACAGCGAACACTGAAGCTTTCTTT	CAITNGTANTEAFF
TRBV28	TRBJ1-5	few	TRBD1	TGTGCCAGCAGTTTGGAGGCAGGGGGCGCACGGAAGCCCCAGCATTTT	CASSLEAGGARKPQHF
TRBV28	TRBJ1-5	few	NA	TGTGCCAGCCTTCCTTTGGGGGGGTCCCAGCCCCAGCATTTT	CASLPLGGSQPQHF
TRBV6-2/TRBV6-3	TRBJ2-7	many	TRBD1	TGTGCCAGCAGTTTTTGGACAGGGCCCCCCGCCCCAATACGCGAGCAGTACTTC	CASSFWTGPPAPIREQYF
TRBV25-1	TRBJ1-2	NA	TRBD1	TGTGCCAGCAGTGAATATTATCCGTGGTCGGACAGGGCCGATGGCTACACCTTC	CASSEYYPWSDRADGYTF
TRBV20-1	TRBJ1-6	many	NA	TGCAGTGCTAGAGGGGATAATTCACCCCTCCACTTT	CSARGDNSPLHF
TRBV20-1	TRBJ1-1	few	NA	TGCAGTGCTAGAGATGGGGGGCGGGAGTTT	CSARDGGREF
TRBV6-1	TRBJ2-7	NA	NA	TGTGCCAGCCGTGTATATTCCACCAGTTACGAGCAGTACTTC	CASRVYSTSYEQYF
TRBV4-3	TRBJ2-7	NA	NA	TGCGCCAGCAGCCAAGGACGTTCGAAAACGGGGGAGCAGTACTTC	CASSQGRSKTGEQYF
TRBV19	TRBJ2-7	NA	NA	TGTGCCAGTAGTCCTACCCGACAGGTTGGAGAGCAGTACTTC	CASSPTRQVGEQYF
TRBV6-1	TRBJ2-7	NA	NA	TGTGCCAGCTCCACGAGGGATAGTTCCTACGAGCAGTACTTC	CASSTRDSSYEQYF
TRBV5-6	TRBJ1-1	NA	NA	TGTGCCAGCAGAATAGGGCTTTTGAACACTGAAGCTTTCTTT	CASRIGLLNTEAFF
TRBV28	TRBJ1-1	NA	NA	TGTGCCAGCACGGTCACCTCGAACACTGAAGCTTTCTTT	CASTVTSNTEAFF
TRBV6-2/TRBV6-3	TRBJ2-5	many	NA	TGTGCCAGCAGTTACGCGACAAGACAGTTGCAAGAGACCCAGTACTTC	CASSYATRQLQETQYF
TRBV12-3/TRBV12-4	TRBJ2-5	many	NA	TGTGCCAGCAGTTTTGATTTGGGGGAAGAGACCCAGTACTTC	CASSFDLGEETQYF
TRBV6-2/TRBV6-3	TRBJ2-5	many	NA	TGTGCCAGCAGTTATAAAGAGACCCAGTACTTC	CASSYKETQYF
TRBV6-2/TRBV6-3	TRBJ1-1	many	TRBD1	TGTGCCAGCAAGACGACAGGGGAGTACACTGAAGCTTTCTTT	CASKTTGEYTEAFF
TRBV7-8	TRBJ2-5	many	TRBD1	TGTGCCAGCAGCTTAACGACAGGGTCAGGACGAGAGACCCAGTACTTC	CASSLTTGSGRETQYF
TRBV27	TRBJ1-6	few	NA	TGTGCCAGCAGTCCCCCCGTGGCAGATCTTTCACCCCTCCACTTT	CASSPPVADLSPLHF
TRBV7-2	TRBJ2-5	NA	NA	TGTGCCAGCGGCGGGACAGATTACCAAGAGACCCAGTACTTC	CASGGTDYQETQYF
TRBV13	TRBJ2-2	many	TRBD1	TGTGCCAGCAGCTCCGAAAGGGACAGCACCGGGGAGCTGTTTTTT	CASSSERDSTGELFF
TRBV6-5	TRBJ2-5	many	NA	TGTGCCAGCGCAAAGGGGTCGTACCAAGAGACCCAGTACTTC	CASAKGSYQETQYF
TRBV28	TRBJ1-6	NA	NA	TGTGCCAGCAGTTCAGCCCCAATACCACGGGGGACTGGGATGAATTCACCCCTCCACTTT	CASSSAPIPRGTGMNSPLHF
TRBV12-3/TRBV12-4	TRBJ2-7	many	TRBD2	TGTGCCAGCAGCGGTAGGCGGGAGTACTCCTACGAGCAGCACTTC	CASSGRREYSYEQHF
TRBV28	TRBJ1-1	many	NA	TGTGCCAGTCAAGACAGATTGAACACTGAAGCTTTCTTT	CASQDRLNTEAFF
TRBV20-1	TRBJ2-7	many	NA	TGCAGTGCTCCCCAGGGGAGGGCCTACGAGCAGTACTTC	CSAPQGRAYEQYF
TRBV28	TRBJ2-1	many	NA	TGTGCCAGCACCCCCCCCGCCGACTACAATGAGCAGTTCTTC	CASTPPADYNEQFF
TRBV10-3	TRBJ2-7	NA	TRBD2	TGTGCCAGCAGTGAGTCGGGACTAGCGGGGTGGCACGAGCAGTACTTC	CASSESGLAGWHEQYF
TRBV5-1	TRBJ1-2	NA	NA	TGCGCCAGCAGCTTGGCTGGGGGGGAAGGCGGCTACACCTTC	CASSLAGGEGGYTF
TRBV6-1	TRBJ1-5	NA	NA	TGTGCCAGCAGTACCCAGGGTGGAATTTATCAGCCCCAGCATTTT	CASSTQGGIYQPQHF
TRBV12-3/TRBV12-4	TRBJ2-7	many	NA	TGTGCCAGCACCCTAGACGTTAGCGGAGCCCGTTGGTACTTC	CASTLDVSGARWYF
TRBV12-3/TRBV12-4	TRBJ1-6	NA	TRBD1	TGTGCCAGCAGTGTAACCGGGACAGGCCGAAATTCACCCCTCCACTTT	CASSVTGTGRNSPLHF
TRBV28	TRBJ1-5	few	NA	TGTGCCAGCAGTCCCGGGACACCAAATCAGCCCCAGCATTTT	CASSPGTPNQPQHF
TRBV6-1	TRBJ1-5	NA	NA	TGTGCCAGCATTCGGGGGGGAGATGGCAATCAGCCCCTGCATTTT	CASIRGGDGNQPLHF
TRBV6-2/TRBV6-3	TRBJ2-7	many	TRBD1	TGTGCCAGCAGCATGACAGGGGGACTCGCAGAGCAGTACTTC	CASSMTGGLAEQYF
TRBV10-1	TRBJ2-7	once	NA	TGCGCCAGCAGTGAGTGGAGCGGAGCCTACGAGCAGTACTTC	CASSEWSGAYEQYF
TRBV13	TRBJ1-1	many	NA	TGTGCCAGCAGCTTAGGCCTAGAGGAGGGTGGGGGCACTGAAGCTTTCTTT	CASSLGLEEGGGTEAFF
TRBV25-1	TRBJ2-7	NA	TRBD2	TGTGCCAGCAGTGAATCGACTAGCGGAGACTACGAGCAGTACTTC	CASSESTSGDYEQYF